A selection of T cell receptor beta chains follows, all from one sample in a study of T cell responses to AZD1222 COVID-19 vaccine. Using immunoSEQ multiplex PCR, the repertoire was profiled, and TCRdb retains in-frame clones only, with some absent. This sample has about 110,000 clones; about four fifths occur once, and the top ten carry approximately 5%. The sample in question was peripheral blood, obtained on day 0 of AZD1222 vaccination. The receptor source for this set is an adult in good health. CDR3s include the opening cysteine and the closing phenylalanine or tryptophan. A D gene is named only where the DNA matches it firmly. Clone size appears in some rows only: once, few, many, or a class for an expanded clone.

j_call d_call v_call clone_size cdr3_length cdr3_aa cdr3_nt
TRBJ1-2 - TRBV10-2 - 15 CASSEPGQNNYGYTF TGCGCCAGCAGTGAGCCAGGACAGAATAACTATGGCTACACCTTC
TRBJ1-2 TRBD1 TRBV14 - 17 CASSQGSGTGSRYGYTF TGTGCCAGCAGCCAAGGATCCGGGACAGGGTCTCGCTATGGCTACACCTTC
TRBJ2-5 - TRBV3-1/TRBV3-2 - 17 CASSQDSAIRVGETQYF TGTGCCAGCAGCCAAGACTCGGCTATCCGGGTTGGAGAGACCCAGTACTTC
TRBJ1-2 - TRBV25-1 - 13 CASNNGTLYGYTF TGTGCCAGCAATAACGGGACACTCTATGGCTACACCTTC
TRBJ2-7 - TRBV7-9 - 14 CASSLSGRNYEQYF TGTGCCAGCAGCCTCTCCGGCAGGAACTACGAGCAGTACTTC
TRBJ1-1 - TRBV2 - 12 CARSRAGPEAFF TGTGCCAGGTCTAGGGCAGGTCCAGAAGCTTTCTTT
TRBJ2-1 TRBD2 TRBV30 - 13 CAWMTSGGDEQFF TGTGCCTGGATGACTAGCGGGGGTGATGAGCAGTTCTTC
TRBJ2-2 - TRBV6-4 few 11 CASSECMWLFF TGTGCCAGCAGTGAATGCATGTGGCTGTTTTTT
TRBJ1-2 TRBD1 TRBV2 - 14 CASSSDRTTYGYTF TGTGCCAGCAGTTCGGACAGGACTACCTATGGCTACACCTTC
TRBJ1-2 - TRBV3-1/TRBV3-2 - 17 CASSQGFGTGFHYGYTF TGTGCCAGCAGCCAAGGGTTCGGCACAGGGTTTCACTATGGCTACACCTTC
TRBJ1-3 - TRBV7-9 - 15 CASSLGASSGNTIYF TGTGCCAGCAGCTTGGGCGCCTCCTCTGGAAACACCATATATTTT
TRBJ1-1 - TRBV5-1 - 14 CASSSDRWNTEAFF TGCGCCAGCAGCTCGGACAGATGGAACACTGAAGCTTTCTTT
TRBJ1-2 - TRBV19 - 11 CASSLNYGYTF TGTGCCAGTAGTCTCAACTATGGCTACACCTTC
TRBJ2-7 - TRBV27 few 14 CASSPAGTDYEQYF TGTGCCAGCAGTCCGGCGGGGACAGACTACGAGCAGTACTTC
TRBJ2-7 - TRBV5-6 - 15 CASSYTGFKGYEQYF TGTGCCAGCAGCTATACAGGGTTTAAGGGTTACGAGCAGTACTTC